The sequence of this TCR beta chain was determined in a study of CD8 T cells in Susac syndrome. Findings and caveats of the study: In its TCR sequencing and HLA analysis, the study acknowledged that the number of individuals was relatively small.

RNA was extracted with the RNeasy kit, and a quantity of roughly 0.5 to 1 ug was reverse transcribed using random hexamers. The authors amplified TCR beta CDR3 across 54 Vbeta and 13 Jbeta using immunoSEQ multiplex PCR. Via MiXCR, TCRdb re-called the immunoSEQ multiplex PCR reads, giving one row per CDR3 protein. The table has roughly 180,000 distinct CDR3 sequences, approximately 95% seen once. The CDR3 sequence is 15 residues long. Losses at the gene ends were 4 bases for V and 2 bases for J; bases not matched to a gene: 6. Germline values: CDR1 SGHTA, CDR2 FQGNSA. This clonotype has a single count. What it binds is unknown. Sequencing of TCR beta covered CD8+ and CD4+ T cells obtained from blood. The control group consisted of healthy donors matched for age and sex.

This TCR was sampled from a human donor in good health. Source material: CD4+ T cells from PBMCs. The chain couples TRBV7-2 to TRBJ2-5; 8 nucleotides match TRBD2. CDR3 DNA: TGTGCCAGCAGCTCGGACGGCGGGAGGCAAGAGACCCAGTACTTC. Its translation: CASSSDGGRQETQYF. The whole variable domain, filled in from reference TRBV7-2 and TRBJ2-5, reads GAGVSQSPSNKVTEKGKDVELRCDPISGHTALYWYRQSLGQGLEFLIYFQGNSAPDKSGLPSDRFSAERTGGSVSTLTIQRTQQEDSAVYLCASSSDGGRQETQYFGPGTRLLVL.